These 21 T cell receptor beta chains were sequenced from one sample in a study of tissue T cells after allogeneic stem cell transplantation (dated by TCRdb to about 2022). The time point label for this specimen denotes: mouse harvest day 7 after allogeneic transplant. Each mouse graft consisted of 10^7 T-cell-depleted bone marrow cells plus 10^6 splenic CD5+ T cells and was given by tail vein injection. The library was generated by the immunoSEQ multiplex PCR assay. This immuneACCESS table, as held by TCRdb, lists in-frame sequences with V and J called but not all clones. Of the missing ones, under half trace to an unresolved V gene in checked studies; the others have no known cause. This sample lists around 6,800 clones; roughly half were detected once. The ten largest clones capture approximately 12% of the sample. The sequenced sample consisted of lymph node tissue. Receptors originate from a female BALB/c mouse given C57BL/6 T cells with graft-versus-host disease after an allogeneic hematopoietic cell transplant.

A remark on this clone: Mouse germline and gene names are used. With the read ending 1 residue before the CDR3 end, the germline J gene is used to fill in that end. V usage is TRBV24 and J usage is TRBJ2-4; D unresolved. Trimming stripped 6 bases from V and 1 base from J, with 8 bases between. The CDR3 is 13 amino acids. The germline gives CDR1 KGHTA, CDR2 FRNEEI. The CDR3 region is CASSPQGQNTLYF. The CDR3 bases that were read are TGTGCCAGCAGCCCTCAGGGTCAAAACACCTTGTAC.

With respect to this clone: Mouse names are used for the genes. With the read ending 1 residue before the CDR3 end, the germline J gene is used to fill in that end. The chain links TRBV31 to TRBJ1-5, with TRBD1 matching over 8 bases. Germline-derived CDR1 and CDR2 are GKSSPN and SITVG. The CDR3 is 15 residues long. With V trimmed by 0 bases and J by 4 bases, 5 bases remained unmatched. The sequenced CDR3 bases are TGTGCCTGGAGTCTAGAGGACAGGGAGAACCAGGCTCCGCTT. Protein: CAWSLEDRENQAPL. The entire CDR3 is CAWSLEDRENQAPLF.

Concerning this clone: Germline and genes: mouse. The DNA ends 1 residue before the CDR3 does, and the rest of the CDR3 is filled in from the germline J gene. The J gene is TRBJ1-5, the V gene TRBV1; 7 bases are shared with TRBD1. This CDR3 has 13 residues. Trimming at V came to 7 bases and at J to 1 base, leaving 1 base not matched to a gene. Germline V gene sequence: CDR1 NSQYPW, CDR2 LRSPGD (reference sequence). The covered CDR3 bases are TGCACCTGCATGGGACAGAACAACCAGGCTCCGCTT. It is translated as CTCMGQNNQAPL. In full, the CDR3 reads CTCMGQNNQAPLF.

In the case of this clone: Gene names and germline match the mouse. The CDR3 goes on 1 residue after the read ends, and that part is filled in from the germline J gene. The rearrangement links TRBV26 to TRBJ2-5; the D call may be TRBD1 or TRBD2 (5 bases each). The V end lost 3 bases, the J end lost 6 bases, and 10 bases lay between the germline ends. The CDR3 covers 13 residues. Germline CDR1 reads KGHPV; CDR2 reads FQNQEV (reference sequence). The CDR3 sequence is CASSLRGTDTQYF. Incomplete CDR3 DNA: TGTGCCAGCAGTCTCCGGGGGACGGACACCCAGTAC.

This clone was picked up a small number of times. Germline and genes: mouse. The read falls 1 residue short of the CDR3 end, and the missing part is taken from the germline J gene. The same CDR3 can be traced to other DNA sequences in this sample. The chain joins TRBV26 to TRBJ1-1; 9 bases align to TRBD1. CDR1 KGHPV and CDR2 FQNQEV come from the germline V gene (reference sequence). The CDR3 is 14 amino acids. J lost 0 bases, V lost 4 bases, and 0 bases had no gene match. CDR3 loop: CASSRQGANTEVFF. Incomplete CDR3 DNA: TGTGCCAGCAGTCGACAGGGGGCAAACACAGAAGTCTTC.

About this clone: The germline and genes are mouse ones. CDR3 DNA, as far as it was read: TGTGCCTGGAGTACGGGACAGGGGCACTCCGACTACACC. This translates into CAWSTGQGHSDYT. In full, the CDR3 reads CAWSTGQGHSDYTF. This chain connects TRBV31 to TRBJ1-2; 10 positions agree with TRBD1. The read finishes 1 residue shy of the CDR3 end, and the germline J gene is used to complete it. V gave up 2 bases and J gave up 3 bases; unmatched junction bases: 3. The CDR3 sequence is 14 residues long. Germline lookup yields CDR1 GKSSPN and CDR2 SITVG.

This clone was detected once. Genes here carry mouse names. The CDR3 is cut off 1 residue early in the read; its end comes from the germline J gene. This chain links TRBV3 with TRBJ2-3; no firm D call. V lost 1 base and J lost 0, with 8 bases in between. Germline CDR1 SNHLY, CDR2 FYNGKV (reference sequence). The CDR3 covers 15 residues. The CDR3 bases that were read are TGTGCCAGCAGCTTAGGATGGGCTAGTGCAGAAACGCTGTAT. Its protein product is CASSLGWASAETLY. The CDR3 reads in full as CASSLGWASAETLYF.

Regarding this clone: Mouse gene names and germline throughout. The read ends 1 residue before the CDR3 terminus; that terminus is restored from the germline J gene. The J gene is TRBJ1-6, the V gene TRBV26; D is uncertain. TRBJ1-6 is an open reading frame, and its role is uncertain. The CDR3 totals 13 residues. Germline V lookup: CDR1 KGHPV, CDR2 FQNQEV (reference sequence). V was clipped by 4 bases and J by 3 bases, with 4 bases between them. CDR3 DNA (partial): TGTGCCAGCAGTCCCAACTATAATTCGCCCCTCTAC. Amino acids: CASSPNYNSPLY. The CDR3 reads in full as CASSPNYNSPLYF.

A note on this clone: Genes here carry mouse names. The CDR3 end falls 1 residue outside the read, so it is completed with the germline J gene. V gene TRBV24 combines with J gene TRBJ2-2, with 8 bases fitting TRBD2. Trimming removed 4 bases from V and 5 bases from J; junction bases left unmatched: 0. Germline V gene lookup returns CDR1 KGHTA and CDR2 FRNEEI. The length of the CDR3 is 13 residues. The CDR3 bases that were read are TGTGCCAGCAGTCGACTGGGGACCGGGCAGCTCTAC. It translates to CASSRLGTGQLY. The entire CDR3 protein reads CASSRLGTGQLYF.

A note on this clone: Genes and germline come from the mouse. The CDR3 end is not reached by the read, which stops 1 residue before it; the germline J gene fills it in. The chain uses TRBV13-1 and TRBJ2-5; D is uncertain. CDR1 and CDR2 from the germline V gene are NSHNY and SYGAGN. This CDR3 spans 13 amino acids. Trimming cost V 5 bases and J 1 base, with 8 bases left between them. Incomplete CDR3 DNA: TGTGCCAGCAGCCCGGGAGACCAAGACACCCAGTAC. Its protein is CASSPGDQDTQY. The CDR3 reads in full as CASSPGDQDTQYF.

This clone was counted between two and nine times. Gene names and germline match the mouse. The CDR3 loop reads CSSSPWDTGNTLYF. The sequenced part of the CDR3 DNA is TGCTCCAGCAGTCCCTGGGACACTGGAAATACGCTCTAT. This chain connects TRBV23 to TRBJ1-3; TRBD1 is taken as the D call from the table, unchecked against the DNA. Read coverage stops 1 residue before the CDR3 terminus; the germline J gene supplies the remainder. Germline CDR1 reads KGHTA; CDR2 reads FQNQQP. The CDR3 is made up of 14 amino acids.

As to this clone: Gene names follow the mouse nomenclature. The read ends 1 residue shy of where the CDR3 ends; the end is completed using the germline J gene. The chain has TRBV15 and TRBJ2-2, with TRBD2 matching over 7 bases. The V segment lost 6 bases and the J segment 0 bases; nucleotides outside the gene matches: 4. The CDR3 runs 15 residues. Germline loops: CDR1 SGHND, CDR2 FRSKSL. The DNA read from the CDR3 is TGTGCCAGCAGCTTGGGGGGTACAAACACCGGGCAGCTCTAC. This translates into CASSLGGTNTGQLY. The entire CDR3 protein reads CASSLGGTNTGQLYF. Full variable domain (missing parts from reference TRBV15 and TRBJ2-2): DAGVTQTPRHEVAEKGQTIILKCEPVSGHNDLFWYRQTKIQGLELLSYFRSKSLMEDGGAFKDRFKAEMLNSSFSTLKIQPTEPKDSAVYLCASSLGGTNTGQLYFGEGSKLTVL.

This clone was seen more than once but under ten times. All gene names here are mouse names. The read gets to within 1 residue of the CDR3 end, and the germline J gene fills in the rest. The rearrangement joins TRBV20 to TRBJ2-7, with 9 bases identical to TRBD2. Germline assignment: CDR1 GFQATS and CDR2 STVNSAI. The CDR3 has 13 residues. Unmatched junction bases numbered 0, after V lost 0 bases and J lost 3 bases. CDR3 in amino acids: CGARDWGGYEQYF. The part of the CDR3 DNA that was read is TGTGGTGCTAGGGACTGGGGGGGCTATGAACAGTAC.

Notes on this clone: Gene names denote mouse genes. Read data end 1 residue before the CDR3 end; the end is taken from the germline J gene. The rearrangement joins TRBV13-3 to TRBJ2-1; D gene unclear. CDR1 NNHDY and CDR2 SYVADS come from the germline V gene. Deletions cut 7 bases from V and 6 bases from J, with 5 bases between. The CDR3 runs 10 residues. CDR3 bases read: TGTGCCAGCGAGGGTGCTGAGCAGTTC. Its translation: CASEGAEQF. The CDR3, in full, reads CASEGAEQFF.

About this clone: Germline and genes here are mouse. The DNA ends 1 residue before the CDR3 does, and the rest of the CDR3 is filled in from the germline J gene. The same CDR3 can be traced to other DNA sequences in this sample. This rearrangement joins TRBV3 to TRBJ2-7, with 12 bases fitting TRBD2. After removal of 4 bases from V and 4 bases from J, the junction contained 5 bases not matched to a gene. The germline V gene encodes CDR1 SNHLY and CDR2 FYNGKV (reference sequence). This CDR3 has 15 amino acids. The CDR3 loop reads CASSSPGLGGYEQYF. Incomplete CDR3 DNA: TGTGCCAGCAGCTCCCCGGGACTGGGGGGTTATGAACAGTAC.

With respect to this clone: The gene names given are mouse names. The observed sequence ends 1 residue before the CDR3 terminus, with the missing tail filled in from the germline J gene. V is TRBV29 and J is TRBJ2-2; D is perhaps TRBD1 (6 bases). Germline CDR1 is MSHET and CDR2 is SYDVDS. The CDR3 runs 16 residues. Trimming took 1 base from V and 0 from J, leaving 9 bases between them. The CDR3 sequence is CASSLYQGPNTGQLYF. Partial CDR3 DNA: TGTGCTAGCAGTTTATATCAGGGGCCAAACACCGGGCAGCTCTAC.

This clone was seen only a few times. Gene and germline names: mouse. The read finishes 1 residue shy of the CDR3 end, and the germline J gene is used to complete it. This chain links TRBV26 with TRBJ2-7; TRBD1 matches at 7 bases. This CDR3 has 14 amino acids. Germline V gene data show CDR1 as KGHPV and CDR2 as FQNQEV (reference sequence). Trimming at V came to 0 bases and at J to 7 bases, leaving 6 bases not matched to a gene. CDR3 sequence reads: CASSLSTGVGEQYF. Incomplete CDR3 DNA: TGTGCCAGCAGTCTGTCTACAGGGGTTGGAGAACAGTAC.

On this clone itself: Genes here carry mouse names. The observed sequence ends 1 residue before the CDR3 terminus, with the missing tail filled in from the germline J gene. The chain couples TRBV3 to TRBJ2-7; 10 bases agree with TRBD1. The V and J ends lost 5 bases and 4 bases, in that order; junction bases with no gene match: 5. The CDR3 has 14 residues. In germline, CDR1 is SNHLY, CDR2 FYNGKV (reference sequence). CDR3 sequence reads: CASSLPGQGYEQYF. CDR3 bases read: TGTGCCAGCAGCCTCCCGGGACAGGGGTATGAACAGTAC.

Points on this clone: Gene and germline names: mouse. CDR3 DNA, as far as it was read: TGTGCCAGCAGCCAAGCGGGACAGGGCACAGAAGTCTTC. It codes for CASSQAGQGTEVF. The entire CDR3 sequence reads CASSQAGQGTEVFF. The chain joins TRBV2 to TRBJ1-1, with 9 bases aligning to TRBD1. The CDR3 goes on 1 residue after the read ends, and that part is filled in from the germline J gene. The ends lost 1 base at V and 4 bases at J; junction bases unmatched: 1. Per germline, CDR1 LGHNA and CDR2 YSYQKL. This CDR3 region has 14 residues.

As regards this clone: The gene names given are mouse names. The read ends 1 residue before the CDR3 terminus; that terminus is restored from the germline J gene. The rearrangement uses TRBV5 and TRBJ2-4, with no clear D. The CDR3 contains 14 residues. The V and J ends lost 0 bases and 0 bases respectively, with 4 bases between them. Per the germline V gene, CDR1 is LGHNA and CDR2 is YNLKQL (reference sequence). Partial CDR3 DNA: TGTGCCAGCAGCCAAGAAGGTAGTCAAAACACCTTGTAC. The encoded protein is CASSQEGSQNTLY. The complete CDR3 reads CASSQEGSQNTLYF.

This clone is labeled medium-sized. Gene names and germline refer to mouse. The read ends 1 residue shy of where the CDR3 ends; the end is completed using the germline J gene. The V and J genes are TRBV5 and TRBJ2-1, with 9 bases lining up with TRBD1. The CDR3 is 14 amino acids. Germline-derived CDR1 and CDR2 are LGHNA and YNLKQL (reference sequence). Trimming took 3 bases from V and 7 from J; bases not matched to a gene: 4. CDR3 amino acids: CASSQDRGGAEQFF. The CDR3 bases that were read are TGTGCCAGCAGCCAGGACAGGGGAGGGGCTGAGCAGTTC.